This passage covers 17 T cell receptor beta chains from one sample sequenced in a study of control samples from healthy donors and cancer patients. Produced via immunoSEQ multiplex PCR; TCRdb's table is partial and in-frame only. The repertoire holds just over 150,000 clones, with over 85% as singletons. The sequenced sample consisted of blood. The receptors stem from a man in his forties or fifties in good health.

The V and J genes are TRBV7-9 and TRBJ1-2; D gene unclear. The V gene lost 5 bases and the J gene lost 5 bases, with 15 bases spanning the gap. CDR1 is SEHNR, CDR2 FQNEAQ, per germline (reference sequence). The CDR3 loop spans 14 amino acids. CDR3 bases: TGTGCCAGCAGCCGTAACCGCCTAGGGTATGGCTACACCTTC. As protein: CASSRNRLGYGYTF.

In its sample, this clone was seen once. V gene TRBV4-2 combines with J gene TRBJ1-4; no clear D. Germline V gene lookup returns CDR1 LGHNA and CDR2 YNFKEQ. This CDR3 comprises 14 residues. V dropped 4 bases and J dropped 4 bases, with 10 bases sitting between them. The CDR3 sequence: CASSLQPDNEKLFF. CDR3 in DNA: TGTGCCAGCAGCCTCCAGCCCGATAATGAAAAACTGTTTTTT.

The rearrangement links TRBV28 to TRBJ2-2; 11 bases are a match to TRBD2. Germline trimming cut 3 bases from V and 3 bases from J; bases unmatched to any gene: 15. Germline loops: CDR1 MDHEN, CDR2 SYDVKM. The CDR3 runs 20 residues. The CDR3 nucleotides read TGTGCCAGCAGTTTGGGAAGGCTAGCGGGGGGCTTTGGGGACACCGGGGAGCTGTTTTTT. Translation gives CASSLGRLAGGFGDTGELFF.

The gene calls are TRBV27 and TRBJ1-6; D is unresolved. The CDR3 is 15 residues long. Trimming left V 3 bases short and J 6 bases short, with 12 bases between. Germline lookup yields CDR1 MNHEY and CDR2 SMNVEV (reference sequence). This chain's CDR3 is CASSLVSPINSPLHF. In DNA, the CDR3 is TGTGCCAGCAGTTTGGTTAGCCCAATTAATTCACCCCTCCACTTT.

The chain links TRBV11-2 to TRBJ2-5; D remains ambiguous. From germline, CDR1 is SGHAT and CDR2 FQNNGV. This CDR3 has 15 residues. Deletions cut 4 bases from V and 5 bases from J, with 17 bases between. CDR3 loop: CASSWSTAPLETQYF. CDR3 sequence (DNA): TGTGCCAGCAGCTGGAGTACTGCTCCCTTGGAGACCCAGTACTTC.

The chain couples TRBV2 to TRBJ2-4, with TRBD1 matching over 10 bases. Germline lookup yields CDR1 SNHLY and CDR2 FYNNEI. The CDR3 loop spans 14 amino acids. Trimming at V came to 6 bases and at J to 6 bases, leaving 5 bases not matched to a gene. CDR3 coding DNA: TGTGCCAGCAGACCAGGACAGGGGGGAAACATTCAGTACTTC. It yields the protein CASRPGQGGNIQYF.

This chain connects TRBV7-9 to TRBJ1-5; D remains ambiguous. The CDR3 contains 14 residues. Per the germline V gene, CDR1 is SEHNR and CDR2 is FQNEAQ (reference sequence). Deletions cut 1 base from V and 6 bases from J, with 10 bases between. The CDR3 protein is CASSLVTVGQPQHF. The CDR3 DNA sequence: TGTGCCAGCAGCTTAGTAACAGTCGGTCAGCCCCAGCATTTT.

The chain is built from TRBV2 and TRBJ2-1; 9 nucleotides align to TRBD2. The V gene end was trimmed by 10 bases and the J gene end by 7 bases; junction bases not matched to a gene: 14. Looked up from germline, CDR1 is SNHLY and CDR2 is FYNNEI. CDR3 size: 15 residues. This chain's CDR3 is CAIINRREGKNEQFF. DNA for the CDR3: TGTGCCATCATCAACCGGCGGGAGGGTAAAAATGAGCAGTTCTTC. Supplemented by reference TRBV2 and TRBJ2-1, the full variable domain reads EPEVTQTPSHQVTQMGQEVILRCVPISNHLYFYWYRQILGQKVEFLVSFYNNEISEKSEIFDDQFSVERPDGSNFTLKIRSTKLEDSAMYFCAIINRREGKNEQFFGPGTRLTVL.

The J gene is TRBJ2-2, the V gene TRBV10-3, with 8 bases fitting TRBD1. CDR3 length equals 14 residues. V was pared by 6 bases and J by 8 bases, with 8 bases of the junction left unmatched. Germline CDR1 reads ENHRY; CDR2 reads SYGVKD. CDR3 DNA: TGTGCCATCAGACAGGGGGAAATCCCTGGGGAGCTGTTTTTT. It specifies CAIRQGEIPGELFF.

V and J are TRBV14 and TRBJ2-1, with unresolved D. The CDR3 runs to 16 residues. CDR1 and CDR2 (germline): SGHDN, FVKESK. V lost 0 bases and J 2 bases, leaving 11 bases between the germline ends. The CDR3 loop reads CASSQEPLEPYNEQFF. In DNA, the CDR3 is TGTGCCAGCAGCCAAGAACCCCTAGAACCCTACAATGAGCAGTTCTTC.

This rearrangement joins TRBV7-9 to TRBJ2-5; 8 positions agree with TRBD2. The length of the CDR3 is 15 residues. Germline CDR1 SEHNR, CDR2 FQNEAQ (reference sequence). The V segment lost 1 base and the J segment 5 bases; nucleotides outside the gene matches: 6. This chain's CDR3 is CASSLGVAGIETQYF. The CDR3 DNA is TGTGCCAGCAGCTTAGGTGTAGCGGGAATTGAGACCCAGTACTTC.

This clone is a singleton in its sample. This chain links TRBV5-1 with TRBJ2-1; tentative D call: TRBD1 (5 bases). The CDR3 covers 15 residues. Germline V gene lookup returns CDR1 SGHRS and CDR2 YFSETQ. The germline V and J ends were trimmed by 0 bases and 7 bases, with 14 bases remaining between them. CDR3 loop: CASSLDLGRWNEQFF. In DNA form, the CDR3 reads TGCGCCAGCAGCTTGGACCTGGGGCGTTGGAATGAGCAGTTCTTC.

The CDR3 is CASSPIGTGDYEQYF. In nucleotides, the CDR3 is TGTGCCAGCAGCCCTATCGGGACAGGGGATTACGAGCAGTACTTC. The chain has TRBV4-2 and TRBJ2-7, with 10 nucleotides matching TRBD1. Per the germline V gene, CDR1 is LGHNA and CDR2 is YNFKEQ. With 4 bases clipped from V and 4 bases from J, the junction kept 7 bases outside the gene matches. The CDR3 is 15 residues long.

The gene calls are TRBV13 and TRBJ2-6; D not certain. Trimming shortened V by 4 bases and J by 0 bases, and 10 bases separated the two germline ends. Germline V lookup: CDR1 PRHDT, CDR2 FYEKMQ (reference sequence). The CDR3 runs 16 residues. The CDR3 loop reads CASSSPPPSGANVLTF. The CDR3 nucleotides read TGTGCCAGCAGCTCCCCTCCTCCCTCTGGGGCCAACGTCCTGACTTTC.

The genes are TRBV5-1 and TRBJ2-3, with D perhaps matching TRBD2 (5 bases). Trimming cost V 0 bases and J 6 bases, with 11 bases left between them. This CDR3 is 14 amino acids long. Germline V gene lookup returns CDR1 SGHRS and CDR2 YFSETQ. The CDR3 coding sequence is TGCGCCAGCAGCTTGGGCCGGTCGGGGGATACGCAGTATTTT. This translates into CASSLGRSGDTQYF.

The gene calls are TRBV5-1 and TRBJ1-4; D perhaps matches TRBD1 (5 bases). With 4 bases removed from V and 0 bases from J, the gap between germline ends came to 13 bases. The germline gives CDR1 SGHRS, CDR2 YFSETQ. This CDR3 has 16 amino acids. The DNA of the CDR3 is TGCGCCAGCAGCCGAACAGGCCCTGCAACTAATGAAAAACTGTTTTTT. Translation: CASSRTGPATNEKLFF.

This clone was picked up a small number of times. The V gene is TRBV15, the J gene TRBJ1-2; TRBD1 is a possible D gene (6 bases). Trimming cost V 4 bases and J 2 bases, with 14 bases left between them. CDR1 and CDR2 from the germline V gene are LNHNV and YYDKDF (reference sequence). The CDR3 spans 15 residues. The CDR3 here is CATSKTRTANYGYTF. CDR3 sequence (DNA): TGTGCCACCAGCAAAACTCGGACAGCAAACTATGGCTACACCTTC.